The rows below give T cell receptor beta chains drawn from one sample of a study of CD8 T cells in Susac syndrome. Each CDR3 protein is one row after TCRdb ran MiXCR on the immunoSEQ multiplex PCR reads. The table has about 200,000 distinct CDR3 sequences, about 95% seen once. The sample was CD4+ T cells from PBMCs. These receptor sequences come from a human donor with multiple sclerosis. CDR3s include the opening cysteine and the closing phenylalanine or tryptophan.

TRBJ1-5	TRBV29-1	CSVVESSNQPQHF
TRBJ2-7	TRBV7-2	CASSVGPISYEQYF
TRBJ1-2	TRBV3-1	CASSQGRRGGYGYTF
TRBJ2-1	TRBV20-1	CSAREGTGSSKQFF
TRBJ2-3	TRBV2	CASSEAPGCYF
TRBJ2-1	TRBV6-4	CASSKGSEWFNEQFF
TRBJ2-5	TRBV3-1	CASIPSGVQETQYF
TRBJ2-1	TRBV3-1	CASSQEGTSRPYNEQFF
TRBJ1-2	TRBV20-1	CSATKVGPANYGYTF
TRBJ2-5	TRBV9	CASSPGGTYQETQYF
TRBJ2-1	TRBV24-1	CATSVGSRSEQFF
TRBJ2-3	TRBV5-1	CASSPGASGDTQYF
TRBJ2-1	TRBV20-1	CSAFQGGTYNEQFF
TRBJ2-1	TRBV29-1	CSVEVRAGTEQFF
TRBJ2-7	TRBV11-3	CASSGTPGGEQYF
TRBJ2-7	TRBV29-1	CSVEQQSSYEQYF
TRBJ2-5	TRBV29-1	CSVVTSGSLETQYF
TRBJ2-5	TRBV2	CASRAPSGSGETQYF
TRBJ1-1	TRBV30	CAWKGYNTEAFF
TRBJ2-7	TRBV3-1	CASSHRGPDEQYF
TRBJ1-1	TRBV5-6	CASSLESEAFF
TRBJ2-5	TRBV29-1	CSVAGSAQETQYF
TRBJ1-1	TRBV29-1	CSGTGQGGFSAFF
TRBJ1-1	TRBV24-1	CATRTGRLYTEAFF
TRBJ1-2	TRBV5-4	CASSSDRAGGYTF
TRBJ2-7	TRBV9	CASSVATGGRGHNEQYF
TRBJ2-1	TRBV29-1	CSAIRPVDPRDEQFF
TRBJ2-1	TRBV30	CAWSPPSYNEQFF
TRBJ2-1	TRBV3-1	CASSPFTGTDHEQFF
TRBJ1-2	TRBV12-3/TRBV12-4	CASSWNDGYTF
TRBJ1-2	TRBV12-5	CASGLGNDGYTF
TRBJ2-1	TRBV20-1	CSAVNRFYNEQFF
TRBJ1-1	TRBV2	CASSGQGQEAFF
TRBJ1-2	TRBV30	CVGQGALPIYGYTF
TRBJ2-3	TRBV4-1	CASSQGDYHTDTQYF
TRBJ2-3	TRBV5-1	CASSLGAVSTDTQYF
TRBJ2-3	TRBV11-2	CASSFPLGGFSTDTQYF
TRBJ1-5	TRBV30	CAWSAPAQPQHF
TRBJ2-1	TRBV12-3/TRBV12-4	CASTMRKLAGYNEQFF
TRBJ1-4	TRBV20-1	CSAGPNEKLFF
TRBJ1-1	TRBV2	CASSPQVQNTEAFF